The clone carrying this T cell receptor (beta chain) occurred a few times. In the library, unique molecular identifiers were attached to individual cDNA molecules. Each CDR3 protein gets one entry after TCRdb re-called the RACE reads with MiXCR. The sample has about 74,000 distinct CDR3 sequences, approximately 14% seen once. The germline V gene encodes CDR1 SGHAT and CDR2 FQNNGV. V was clipped by 3 bases and J by 6 bases; unmatched bases: 7. The length of the CDR3 is 17 residues. The data were obtained in a study of human T cells and chemical hapten exposure. Time point: pre-sensitization, week 0. The treatment is: therapeutic diphenylcyclopropenone sensitization with weekly scalp DPC.

The chain combines TRBV11-2 with TRBJ2-3; 15 bases line up with TRBD2. The clonotype comes from a woman between 45 and 65 years old with alopecia areata. Some clones in this sample may be carry-over from other donors' samples. The sample in question was whole blood, obtained in connection with sensitization to the hapten diphenylcyclopropenone (DPC). In nucleotides, the CDR3 is TGTGCCAGCAGCTTTTACCGAGGGACTAGCGGGAGGGATACGCAGTATTTT. Translating gives CASSFYRGTSGRDTQYF.